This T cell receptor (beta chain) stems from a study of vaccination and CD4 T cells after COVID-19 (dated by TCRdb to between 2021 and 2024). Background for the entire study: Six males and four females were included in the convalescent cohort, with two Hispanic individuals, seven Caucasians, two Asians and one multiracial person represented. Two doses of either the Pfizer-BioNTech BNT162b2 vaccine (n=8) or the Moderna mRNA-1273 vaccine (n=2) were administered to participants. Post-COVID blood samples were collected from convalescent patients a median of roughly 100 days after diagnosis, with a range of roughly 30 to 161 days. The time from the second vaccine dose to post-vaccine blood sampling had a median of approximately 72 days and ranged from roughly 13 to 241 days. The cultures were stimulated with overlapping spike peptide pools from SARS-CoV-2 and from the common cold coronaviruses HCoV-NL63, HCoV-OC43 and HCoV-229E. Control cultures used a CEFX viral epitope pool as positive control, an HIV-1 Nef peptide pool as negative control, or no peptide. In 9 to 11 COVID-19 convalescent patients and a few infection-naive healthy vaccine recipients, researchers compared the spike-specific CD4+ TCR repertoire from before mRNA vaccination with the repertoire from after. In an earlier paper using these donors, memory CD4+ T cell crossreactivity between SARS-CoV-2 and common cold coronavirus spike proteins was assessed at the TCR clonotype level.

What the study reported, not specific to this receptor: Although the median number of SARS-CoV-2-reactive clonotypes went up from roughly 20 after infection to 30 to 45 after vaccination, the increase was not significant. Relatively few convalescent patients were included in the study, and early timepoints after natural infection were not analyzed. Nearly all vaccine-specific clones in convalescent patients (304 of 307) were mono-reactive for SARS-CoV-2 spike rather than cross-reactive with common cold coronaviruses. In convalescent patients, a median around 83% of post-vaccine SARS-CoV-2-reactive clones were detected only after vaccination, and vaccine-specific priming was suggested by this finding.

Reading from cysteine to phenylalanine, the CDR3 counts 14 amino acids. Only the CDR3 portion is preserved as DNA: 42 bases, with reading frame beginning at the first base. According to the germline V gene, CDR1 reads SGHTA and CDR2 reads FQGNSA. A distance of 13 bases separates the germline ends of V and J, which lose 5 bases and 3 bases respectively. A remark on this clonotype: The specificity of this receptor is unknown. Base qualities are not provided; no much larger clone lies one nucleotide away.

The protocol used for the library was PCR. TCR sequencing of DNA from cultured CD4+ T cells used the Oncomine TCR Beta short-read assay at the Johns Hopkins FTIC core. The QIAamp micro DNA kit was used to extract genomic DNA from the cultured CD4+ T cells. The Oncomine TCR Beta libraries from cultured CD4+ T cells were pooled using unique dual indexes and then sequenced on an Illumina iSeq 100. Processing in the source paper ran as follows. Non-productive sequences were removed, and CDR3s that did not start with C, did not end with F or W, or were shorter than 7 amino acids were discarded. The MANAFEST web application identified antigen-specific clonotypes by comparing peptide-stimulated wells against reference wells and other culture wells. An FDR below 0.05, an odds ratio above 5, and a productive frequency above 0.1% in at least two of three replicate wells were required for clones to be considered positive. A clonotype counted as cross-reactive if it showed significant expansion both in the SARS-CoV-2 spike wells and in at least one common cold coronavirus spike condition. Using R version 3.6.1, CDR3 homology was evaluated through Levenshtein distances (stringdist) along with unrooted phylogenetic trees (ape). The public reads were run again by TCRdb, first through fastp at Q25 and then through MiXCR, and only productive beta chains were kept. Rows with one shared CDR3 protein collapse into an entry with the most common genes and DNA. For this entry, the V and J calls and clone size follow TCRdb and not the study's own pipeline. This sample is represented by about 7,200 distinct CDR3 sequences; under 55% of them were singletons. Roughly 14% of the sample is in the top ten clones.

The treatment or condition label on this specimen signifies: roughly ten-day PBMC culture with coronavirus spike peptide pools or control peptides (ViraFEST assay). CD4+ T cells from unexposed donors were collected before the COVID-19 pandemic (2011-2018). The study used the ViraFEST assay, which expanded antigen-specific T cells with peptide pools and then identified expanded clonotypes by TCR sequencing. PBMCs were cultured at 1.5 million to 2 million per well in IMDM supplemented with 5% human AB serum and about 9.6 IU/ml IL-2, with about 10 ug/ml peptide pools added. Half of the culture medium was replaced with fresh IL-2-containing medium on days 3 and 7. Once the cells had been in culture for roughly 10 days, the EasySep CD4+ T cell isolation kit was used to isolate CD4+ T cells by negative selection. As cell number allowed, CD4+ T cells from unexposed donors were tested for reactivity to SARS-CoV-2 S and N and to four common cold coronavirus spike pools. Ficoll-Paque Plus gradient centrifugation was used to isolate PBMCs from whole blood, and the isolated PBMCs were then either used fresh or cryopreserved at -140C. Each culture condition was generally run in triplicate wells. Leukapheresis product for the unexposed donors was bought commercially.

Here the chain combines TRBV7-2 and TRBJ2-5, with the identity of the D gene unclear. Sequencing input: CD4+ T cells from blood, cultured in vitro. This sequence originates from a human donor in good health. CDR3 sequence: CASSPGFAEETQYF. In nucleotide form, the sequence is TGTGCCAGCAGCCCCGGGTTCGCTGAAGAGACCCAGTACTTC.